What follows are 23 T cell receptor beta chains derived from one specimen sequenced in a study of CD8+ T cells in alopecia areata. TCR sequencing used cDNA made by reverse transcription of extracted RNA. Generated by immunoSEQ multiplex PCR, the TCRdb table keeps only in-frame clones and is missing some. The sample lists about 150,000 clones; about 50% were seen once. The specimen was CD8+ T cells sorted from blood, collected at week 0. The receptor set was obtained from a human donor with alopecia areata.

The chain combines TRBV5-1 with TRBJ2-5; TRBD1 or TRBD2 may be the D gene (5 bases each). V dropped 3 bases and J dropped 5 bases, with 14 bases sitting between them. Germline loops: CDR1 SGHRS, CDR2 YFSETQ. CDR3 length: 14 amino acids. For the CDR3, the DNA is TGCGCCAGCAGCTATCGGGGCGCTCTGGAGACCCAGTACTTC. This translates into CASSYRGALETQYF.

The CDR3 loop is CASSQDPGSQETQYF. CDR3 in DNA: TGCGCCAGCAGCCAAGATCCAGGGTCCCAAGAGACCCAGTACTTC. This chain joins TRBV4-3 and TRBJ2-5, with D possibly matching TRBD1 (5 bases). CDR1 LGHNA and CDR2 YSLEER come from the germline V gene. Trimming pared 0 bases from V and 1 base from J, leaving 9 bases between. The CDR3 spans 15 residues.

In regard to this clone: Other DNA variants within this sample encode the same CDR3. V usage is TRBV4-3 and J usage is TRBJ2-7; perhaps TRBD1 as D (5 bases). CDR1 and CDR2 (germline): LGHNA, YSLEER. Trimming left V 0 bases short and J 2 bases short, with 8 bases between. The CDR3 loop spans 14 amino acids. CDR3 in amino acids: CASSQDAGTYEQYF. Here the CDR3 DNA reads TGCGCCAGCAGCCAAGATGCAGGGACCTACGAGCAGTACTTC.

J is TRBJ2-1 and V is TRBV6-5; maybe TRBD1 (5 bases). CDR3 size: 13 residues. V gave up 8 bases and J gave up 4 bases, with 12 bases separating them. The germline gives CDR1 MNHEY, CDR2 SVGAGI. Here the CDR3 reads CASAPRQYNEQFF. In nucleotides, the CDR3 is TGTGCCAGCGCCCCCAGACAGTACAATGAGCAGTTCTTC.

In this sample, this clone turned up a few times. This chain connects TRBV10-2 to TRBJ1-6; possibly TRBD1 for D (6 bases). The CDR3 has 13 amino acids. V shed 7 bases and J shed 10 bases, with 14 bases lying between them. Germline V lookup: CDR1 WSHSY, CDR2 SAAADI. The CDR3 nucleotides are TGCGCCAGCATCGGGACATTAGGATCACCCCTCCACTTT. It translates to CASIGTLGSPLHF.

This chain uses TRBV27 with TRBJ1-2, with 7 nucleotides matching TRBD1. This CDR3 is built from 17 residues. The germline CDR1 and CDR2 sequences are MNHEY and SMNVEV (reference sequence). Germline trimming cut 5 bases from V and 4 bases from J; bases unmatched to any gene: 16. In nucleotides, the CDR3 is TGTGCCAGCAGTCTCTCTAGGGCGGCAGGGGGAAGCTATGGCTACACCTTC. Translating it yields CASSLSRAAGGSYGYTF.

This clone was counted only a few times. V is TRBV15 and J is TRBJ1-1; a weak D match, TRBD1 (6 bases). Germline CDR1 is LNHNV and CDR2 is YYDKDF (reference sequence). With 3 bases removed from V and 6 bases from J, the gap between germline ends came to 17 bases. CDR3 length: 15 amino acids. CDR3 nucleotide sequence: TGTGCCACCAGCAGTATATCAGGGGCGAGAGCTGAAGCTTTCTTT. This encodes CATSSISGARAEAFF. The full variable domain, with the rest looked up from reference TRBV15 and TRBJ1-1, is DAMVIQNPRYQVTQFGKPVTLSCSQTLNHNVMYWYQQKSSQAPKLLFHYYDKDFNNEADTPDNFQSRRPNTSFCFLDIRSPGLGDTAMYLCATSSISGARAEAFFGQGTRLTVV.

This clone turned up a few times. The J gene is TRBJ1-4, the V gene TRBV11-2; the D is unclear. Germline V lookup: CDR1 SGHAT, CDR2 FQNNGV. CDR3 size: 15 residues. With 5 bases removed from V and 5 bases from J, the gap between germline ends came to 15 bases. Written as DNA, the CDR3 is TGTGCCAGCAGCCTATACCGGGATTTCAATGAAAAACTGTTTTTT. Translated, it gives CASSLYRDFNEKLFF.

The V call is TRBV20-1, the J call TRBJ2-1; possibly TRBD2 for D (6 bases). Trimming removed 5 bases from V and 9 bases from J, with 11 bases in between. The germline CDR1 and CDR2 sequences are DFQATT and SNEGSKA (reference sequence). The CDR3 extends over 11 amino acids. The CDR3 nucleotides read TGCAGTGCTTTGCCGCGGGGTGAGCAGTTCTTC. This translates into CSALPRGEQFF.

This clone was found a few times. The chain has TRBV7-9 and TRBJ1-1; TRBD1 aligns across 10 bases. With V trimmed by 5 bases and J by 1 base, 1 base remained unmatched. The germline CDR1 and CDR2 sequences are SEHNR and FQNEAQ (reference sequence). CDR3 length: 14 residues. The chain's CDR3 is CASSGDRGNTEAFF. For the CDR3, the DNA is TGTGCCAGCAGCGGGGACAGGGGGAACACTGAAGCTTTCTTT.

The CDR3 loop is CASSVDKTLEAFF. The DNA of the CDR3 is TGTGCCAGCAGCGTTGACAAGACCCTTGAAGCTTTCTTT. The gene calls are TRBV2 and TRBJ1-1; D ambiguous. The CDR3 contains 13 residues. CDR1 and CDR2 from the germline V gene are SNHLY and FYNNEI. V shed 6 bases and J shed 7 bases, with 15 bases lying between them.

This chain uses TRBV29-1 with TRBJ2-3, with 10 nucleotides matching TRBD2. This CDR3 spans 16 amino acids. The V gene end was trimmed by 4 bases and the J gene end by 7 bases; junction bases not matched to a gene: 14. The germline V gene has CDR1 SQVTM and CDR2 ANQGSEA. CDR3 coding DNA: TGCAGCGTTGCTGAAGACAGCGGGGGGGCCTCATATACGCAGTATTTT. Translating it yields CSVAEDSGGASYTQYF.

This clone has just a few counts. The gene calls are TRBV29-1 and TRBJ2-7; TRBD2 is a possible D gene (5 bases). V lost 4 bases, J lost 4 bases, and 14 bases lay in between. The CDR3 totals 13 residues. Germline lookup yields CDR1 SQVTM and CDR2 ANQGSEA. Written as DNA, the CDR3 is TGCAGCGTTGCCGCGGCGGGCAGTTACGAGCAGTACTTC. This gives the protein CSVAAAGSYEQYF.

This clone was detected only once. The rearrangement uses TRBV30 and TRBJ1-2; D gene ambiguous. CDR1 is GTSNPN, CDR2 SVGIG, per germline (reference sequence). Trimming removed 6 bases from V and 6 bases from J, with 11 bases in between. The CDR3 contains 11 residues. This CDR3 is CACRLIHGYTF. The CDR3 coding sequence is TGTGCCTGCAGACTAATCCATGGCTACACCTTC. Complete variable domain (other parts from reference TRBV30 and TRBJ1-2): SQTIHQWPATLVQPVGSPLSLECTVEGTSNPNLYWYRQAAGRGLQLLFYSVGIGQISSEVPQNLSASRPQDRQFILSSKKLLLSDSGFYLCACRLIHGYTFGSGTRLTVV.

The J gene is TRBJ1-2, the V gene TRBV9; tentatively, D is TRBD1 (6 bases). The CDR3 covers 18 residues. V was cut by 4 bases and J by 6 bases, with 28 bases left in between. Per germline, CDR1 SGDLS and CDR2 YYNGEE. The DNA for the CDR3 is TGTGCCAGCAGCAATATGGGGGCAGGGCCCTCCGACAATGATGGCTACACCTTC. This sequence encodes CASSNMGAGPSDNDGYTF.

This clone showed up just a few times. The gene calls are TRBV29-1 and TRBJ2-7; 10 bases line up with TRBD1. V lost 4 bases, J lost 4 bases, and 7 bases stayed unmatched. Germline assignment: CDR1 SQVTM and CDR2 ANQGSEA. This CDR3 has 14 residues. CDR3 coding DNA: TGCAGCGTTGTCCCCGGGGACAGGGGTTACGAGCAGTACTTC. Translated, it gives CSVVPGDRGYEQYF.

This clone has a single count. V and J are TRBV5-6 and TRBJ1-1; D unclear. Germline CDR1 SGHDT, CDR2 YYEEEE. The CDR3 has 13 residues. With 2 bases removed from V and 0 bases from J, the gap between germline ends came to 5 bases. CDR3: CASSLSVNTEAFF. The DNA of the CDR3 is TGTGCCAGCAGCTTAAGCGTGAACACTGAAGCTTTCTTT.

The chain employs TRBV13 and TRBJ2-1, with D tentatively TRBD1 (7 bases). Germline V lookup: CDR1 PRHDT, CDR2 FYEKMQ (reference sequence). The V end was cut by 5 bases, the J end by 1 base, with 12 bases between. The CDR3 runs 15 residues. The CDR3 loop is CASSRGTESYNEQFF. The CDR3 nucleotides are TGTGCCAGCAGCCGGGGGACAGAATCCTACAATGAGCAGTTCTTC. Based on the CDR3 plus reference TRBV13 and TRBJ2-1, the full variable domain is AAGVIQSPRHLIKEKRETATLKCYPIPRHDTVYWYQQGPGQDPQFLISFYEKMQSDKGSIPDRFSAQQFSDYHSELNMSSLELGDSALYFCASSRGTESYNEQFFGPGTRLTVL.

The J gene is TRBJ1-1, the V gene TRBV27, with TRBD1 identical over 9 bases. The germline V gene encodes CDR1 MNHEY and CDR2 SMNVEV (reference sequence). CDR3 length equals 15 residues. The junction had 3 bases not matched to a gene; V was cut back by 3 bases and J by 1 base. CDR3 protein: CASSFSDRGNTEAFF. The CDR3, as DNA: TGTGCCAGCAGTTTCTCGGACAGGGGGAACACTGAAGCTTTCTTT.

The V call is TRBV27, the J call TRBJ2-7; 8 nucleotides align to TRBD1. Germline V gives CDR1 MNHEY, CDR2 SMNVEV (reference sequence). J lost 0 bases, V lost 5 bases, and 6 bases had no gene match. The CDR3 length is 15 residues. CDR3 coding DNA: TGTGCCAGCAGTCAACAGGGGGTCAGCTCCTACGAGCAGTACTTC. This translates into CASSQQGVSSYEQYF.

The chain links TRBV2 to TRBJ1-6; TRBD1 agrees at 8 bases. The CDR3 loop spans 15 amino acids. V was pared by 8 bases and J by 9 bases, with 12 bases of the junction left unmatched. Germline assignment: CDR1 SNHLY and CDR2 FYNNEI. The CDR3 DNA is TGTGCCAGCGATGAGACAGGGGCCGTCGCTTCACCCCTCCACTTT. It codes for CASDETGAVASPLHF.

This clone was recorded a few times. The chain combines TRBV29-1 with TRBJ1-2, with TRBD1 identical over 8 bases. With 7 bases clipped from V and 7 bases from J, the junction kept 5 bases outside the gene matches. This CDR3 is built from 11 residues. CDR1 is SQVTM and CDR2 is ANQGSEA in the germline V gene. CDR3 region: CSAGQGSGYTF. CDR3 nucleotide sequence: TGCAGCGCCGGACAGGGCTCTGGCTACACCTTC.

This clone was seen a few times. The chain uses TRBV6-5 and TRBJ2-3; D is uncertain. Germline-derived CDR1 and CDR2 are MNHEY and SVGAGI. The CDR3 totals 14 residues. V lost 5 bases, J lost 3 bases, and 12 bases lay in between. The CDR3 DNA reads as TGTGCCAGCAGTCCCCAACCAGGAACAGATACGCAGTATTTT. Its translation is CASSPQPGTDTQYF.